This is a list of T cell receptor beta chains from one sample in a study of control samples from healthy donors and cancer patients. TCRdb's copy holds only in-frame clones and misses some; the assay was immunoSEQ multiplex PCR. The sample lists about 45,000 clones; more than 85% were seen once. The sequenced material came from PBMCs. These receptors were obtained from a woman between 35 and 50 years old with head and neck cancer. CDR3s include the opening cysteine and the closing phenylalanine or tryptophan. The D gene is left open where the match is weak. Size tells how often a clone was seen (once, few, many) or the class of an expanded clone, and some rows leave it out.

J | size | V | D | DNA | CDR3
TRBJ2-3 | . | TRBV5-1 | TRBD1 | TGCGCCAGCAGCTTCAGGGGGTCTCCTGCAGATACGCAGTATTTT | CASSFRGSPADTQYF
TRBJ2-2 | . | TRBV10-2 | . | TGCGCCAGCAGTGAGTCAGCCGGGGAGCTGTTTTTT | CASSESAGELFF
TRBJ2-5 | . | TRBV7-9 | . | TGTGCCAGCAGCTTAGCGAGACTTCCCCAGTACTTC | CASSLARLPQYF
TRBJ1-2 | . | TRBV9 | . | TGTGCCAGCAGTGGGGGGGTGGCTTTAATGGGCTACACCTTC | CASSGGVALMGYTF
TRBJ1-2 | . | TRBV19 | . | TGTGCCAGTAGTATGGGGGTAAACTATGGCTACACCTTC | CASSMGVNYGYTF
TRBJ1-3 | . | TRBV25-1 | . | TGTGCCAGCAGTGAAGGGAAGGGGAGCTCTGGAAACACCATATATTTT | CASSEGKGSSGNTIYF
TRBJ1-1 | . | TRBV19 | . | TGTGCCAGTACTCTGGCCGGGACCCTCGAGGGGGAAGCTTTCTTT | CASTLAGTLEGEAFF
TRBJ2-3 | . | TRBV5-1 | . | TGCGCCAGCAGCTTGACCACAGATACGCAGTATTTT | CASSLTTDTQYF
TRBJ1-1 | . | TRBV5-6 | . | TGTGCCAGCAGCTCCGGCATAGGACAAGGAGCTTTCTTT | CASSSGIGQGAFF
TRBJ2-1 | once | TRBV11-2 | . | TGTGCCAGCAGCCCGGAGGGAGTACAGCAGTTCTTC | CASSPEGVQQFF
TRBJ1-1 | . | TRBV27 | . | TGTGCCAGCAGTTTTGGGGCGTCAGGCACTGAAGCTTTCTTT | CASSFGASGTEAFF
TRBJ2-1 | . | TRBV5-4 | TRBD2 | TGTGCCAGCAGCCAGGGGACTAGCGGGTACAATGAGCAGTTCTTC | CASSQGTSGYNEQFF
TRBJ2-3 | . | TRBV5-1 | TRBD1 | TGCGCCAGCAGCTTCAGGGGGCGCGCAGATACGCAGTATTTT | CASSFRGRADTQYF
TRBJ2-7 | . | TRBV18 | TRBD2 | TGTGCCAGCTCACCAATGGCTAGCGGGCTCTACGAGCAGTACTTC | CASSPMASGLYEQYF
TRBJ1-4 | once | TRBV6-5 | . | TGTGCCAGCACCATATTAGGCACTAATGAAAAACTGTTTTTT | CASTILGTNEKLFF
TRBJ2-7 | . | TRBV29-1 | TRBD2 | TGCAGCGCCGAAGGTCCTAGCGGGAGACCCGACGAGCAGTACTTC | CSAEGPSGRPDEQYF
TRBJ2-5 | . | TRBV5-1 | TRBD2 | TGCGCCAGCAGCTTAAGTGCGGGAGAAGTCGAGACCCAGTACTTC | CASSLSAGEVETQYF
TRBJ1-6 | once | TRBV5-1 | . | TGCGCCAGCAGCTTGGATGGGGGCGCGTCCTATAATTCACCCCTCCACTTT | CASSLDGGASYNSPLHF
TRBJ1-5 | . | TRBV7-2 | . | TGTGCCAGCAGCCCAAGTTCAGGGGTGAATCAGCCCCAGCATTTT | CASSPSSGVNQPQHF
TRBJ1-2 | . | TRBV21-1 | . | TGTGCCAGCAACACCCGGGACAGTTCTAACTATGGCTACACCTTC | CASNTRDSSNYGYTF
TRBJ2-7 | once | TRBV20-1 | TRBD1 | TGCAGTGCTAGTATTCGTGGACAGGGGGCGAACGAGCAGTACTTC | CSASIRGQGANEQYF
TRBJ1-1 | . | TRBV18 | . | TGTGCCAGCTCATCTGGCGTGGGTGGGAACACTGAAGCTTTCTTT | CASSSGVGGNTEAFF
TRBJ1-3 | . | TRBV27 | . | TGTGCCAGCAGACAAGGAAACACCATATATTTT | CASRQGNTIYF
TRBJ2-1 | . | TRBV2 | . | TGTGCCAGCAAAGGGCGGACCTACAATGAGCAGTTCTTC | CASKGRTYNEQFF
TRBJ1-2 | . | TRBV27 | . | TGTGCCAGCAGTTTAAATCCCGAAGCTAACTATGGCTACACCTTC | CASSLNPEANYGYTF
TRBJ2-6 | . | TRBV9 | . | TGTGCCAGCAGCGTAAACGCAATCTCTGGGGCCAACGTCCTGACTTTC | CASSVNAISGANVLTF
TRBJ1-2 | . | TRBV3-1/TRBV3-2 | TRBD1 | TGTGCCAGCAGCCAAGATGGTGGCAGGGGGGAGGGCTACACCTTC | CASSQDGGRGEGYTF
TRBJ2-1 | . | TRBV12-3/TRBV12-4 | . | TGTGCCGGGGGTGCGTCGTACAATGAGCAGTTCTTC | CAGGASYNEQFF
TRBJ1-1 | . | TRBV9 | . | TGTGCCAGCAGCCCAACAAGGGGGGGGTGGACTGAAGCTTTCTTT | CASSPTRGGWTEAFF
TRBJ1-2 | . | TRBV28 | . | TGTGCCAGCAACTGGCCTGCGGTCAACTATGGCTACACCTTC | CASNWPAVNYGYTF
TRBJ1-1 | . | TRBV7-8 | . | TGTGCCAGCAGCTTAGCAGGCAGGGAGATAAATGAAGCTTTCTTT | CASSLAGREINEAFF
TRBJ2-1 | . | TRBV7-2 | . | TGTGCCAGCAGCTTCAACGCCGGGCCCAGGTGGGACAATGAGCAGTTCTTC | CASSFNAGPRWDNEQFF
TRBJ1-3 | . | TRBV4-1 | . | TGCGCCAGCAGCCAAGATACGGGAAACACCATATATTTT | CASSQDTGNTIYF
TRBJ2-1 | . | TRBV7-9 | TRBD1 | TGTGCCAGCAGCTCCCTGGACAGGCCTAGCTCCTACAATGAGCAGTTCTTC | CASSSLDRPSSYNEQFF
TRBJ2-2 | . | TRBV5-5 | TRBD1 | TGTGCCAGCAGCGCGGACAGGGGGCGCACCGGGGAGCTGTTTTTT | CASSADRGRTGELFF
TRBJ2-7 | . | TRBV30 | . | TGTGCCTGGGAGAGGGTCGGGGAGCAGTACTTC | CAWERVGEQYF
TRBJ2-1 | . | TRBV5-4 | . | TGTGCCAGCAGCCCCCGTGGAAGCCTCGGACTACCTAATGAGCAGTTCTTC | CASSPRGSLGLPNEQFF
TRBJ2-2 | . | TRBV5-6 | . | TGTGCCAGCAGCTCGGGACTGCTGAACACCGGGGAGCTGTTTTTT | CASSSGLLNTGELFF
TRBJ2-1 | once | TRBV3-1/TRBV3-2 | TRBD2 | TGTGCCAGCAGGTACGGACTAGCGGGGGCGGGCGGTGAGCAGTTCTTC | CASRYGLAGAGGEQFF
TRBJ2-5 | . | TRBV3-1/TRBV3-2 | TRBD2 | TGTGCCAGCAGAGCGGGGGCGCTAAGTCAGTACTTC | CASRAGALSQYF
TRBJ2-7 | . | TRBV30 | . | TGTGCCTGGACCACCGGGTTGCGGGGTGGTTCCTCCTACGAGCAGTACTTC | CAWTTGLRGGSSYEQYF
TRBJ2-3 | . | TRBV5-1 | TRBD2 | TGCGCCAGCAGGCTGGGGGGGCTAGCGGGAGCGGTAGCAGATACGCAGTATTTT | CASRLGGLAGAVADTQYF
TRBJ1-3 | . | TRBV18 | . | TGTGCCAGCTCGGGTGCCTTGGTCAGTGGAAACACCATATATTTT | CASSGALVSGNTIYF
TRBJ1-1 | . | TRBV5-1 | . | TGCGCCAGCAGGTATGGGATCCAAGCCGACGGGGCGAACACTGAAGCTTTCTTT | CASRYGIQADGANTEAFF
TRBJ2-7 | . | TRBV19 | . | TGTGCCAGTAGGGGATACCGGGACACTACCTACGAGCAGTACTTC | CASRGYRDTTYEQYF
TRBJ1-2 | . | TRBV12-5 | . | TGTGCTAGTGGTTTGCCCCGGGTGGGGGACTATGGCTACACCTTC | CASGLPRVGDYGYTF
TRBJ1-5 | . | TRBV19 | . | TGTGCCAGTAGTATAAGTCGGAATAGCAATCAGCCCCAGCATTTT | CASSISRNSNQPQHF
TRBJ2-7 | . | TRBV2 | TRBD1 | TGTGCCAGCACGCAGGGGGTACCCTACGAGCAGTACTTC | CASTQGVPYEQYF
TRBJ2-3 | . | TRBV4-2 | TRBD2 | TGTGCCAGCAGCCAAGTACTAGCGGGAGGAGTAGATACGCAGTATTTT | CASSQVLAGGVDTQYF
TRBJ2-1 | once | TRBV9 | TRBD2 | TGTGCCAGCAGCCACCGGACTAGCGGAGTCAATGAGCAGTTCTTC | CASSHRTSGVNEQFF
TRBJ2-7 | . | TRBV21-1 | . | TGTGCCAGCGGGGGACAGACCCACGAGCAGTACTTC | CASGGQTHEQYF